The rows below give T cell receptor beta chains drawn from one sample of a study of beta chain features in type 1 diabetes. TCRdb keeps only in-frame clones here, not all; method: immunoSEQ multiplex PCR. The sample includes 400,000 to 600,000 clones, over 25% of them seen just once. Material: naive CD4+ T cells from blood. These receptor sequences come from a young man in good health. The CDR3 runs from the conserved cysteine through the conserved F or W.

j_call v_call cdr3_aa
TRBJ1-5 TRBV30 CAWSMGQINQPQHF
TRBJ1-4 TRBV30 CGLGDSNEKLFF
TRBJ1-1 TRBV7-9 CASPGPGPGVGTEAFF
TRBJ2-1 TRBV9 CASSVLAGGSYNEQFF
TRBJ2-1 TRBV7-2 CASSTGLTAYNEQFF
TRBJ1-1 TRBV29-1 CSVVVRGVNTEAFF
TRBJ2-7 TRBV5-1 CASSLASWSYEQYF
TRBJ1-2 TRBV5-4 CASSRSWAGYTF
TRBJ2-1 TRBV7-2 CASSSDLSSYNEQFF
TRBJ2-5 TRBV5-1 CASSLSLEGTQYF
TRBJ2-3 TRBV25-1 CASSELRPTDTQYF
TRBJ2-7 TRBV6-1 CASSERGTGGYEQYF
TRBJ1-5 TRBV30 CAWSPLDRSNQPQHF
TRBJ2-2 TRBV5-4 CASSPNTGELFF
TRBJ2-2 TRBV7-3 CASSLDWTGELFF
TRBJ2-3 TRBV30 CAWEKGADTQYF
TRBJ2-3 TRBV4-3 CASRGGLARDTDTQYF
TRBJ2-1 TRBV27 CASSSPSGSSYNEQFF